These T cell receptor beta chains were read from a single sample in a study of blood T cell repertoires in COVID-19. Clones were sequenced by immunoSEQ multiplex PCR, and TCRdb holds only the in-frame ones, with some missing. The table shows nearly 110,000 clones, with around 92% occurring only once. The sequencing input was peripheral blood. Receptors originate from a man between 35 and 55 years old with active or convalescent COVID-19. Both conserved end residues are part of each CDR3. The D gene is left open where the match is weak. Size tells how often a clone was seen (once, few, many) or the class of an expanded clone, and some rows leave it out.

>TRBV4-2|.|.|TRBJ2-2
CASSQARYTGELFF
TGTGCCAGCAGCCAAGCTCGGTACACCGGGGAGCTGTTTTTT
>TRBV2|TRBD2|.|TRBJ2-2
CASSPGLAGPNTGELFF
TGTGCCAGCAGCCCGGGACTAGCGGGACCGAACACCGGGGAGCTGTTTTTT
>TRBV10-1|TRBD1|few|TRBJ2-7
CASSVDRGHDEQYF
TGCGCCAGCAGTGTGGACAGGGGACACGACGAGCAGTACTTC
>TRBV5-1|TRBD2|few|TRBJ2-7
CASSSTSGRHYEQYF
TGCGCCAGCAGCTCGACTAGCGGGAGACACTACGAGCAGTACTTC
>TRBV6-6|TRBD1|.|TRBJ1-2
CASSYWTGQYGYTF
TGTGCCAGCAGTTATTGGACAGGCCAGTATGGCTACACCTTC
>TRBV28|TRBD1|.|TRBJ1-2
CASSNRGRYTF
TGTGCCAGCAGTAACAGGGGTCGCTACACCTTC
>TRBV7-6|.|.|TRBJ1-3
CASSQISGNTIYF
TGTGCCAGCAGTCAAATCTCTGGAAACACCATATATTTT
>TRBV6-1|.|.|TRBJ1-5
CASSEAGGRNQPQHF
TGTGCCAGCAGTGAAGCTGGGGGCCGCAATCAGCCCCAGCATTTT
>TRBV4-3|TRBD1|.|TRBJ1-2
CASSQELQTGKNYGYTF
TGCGCCAGCAGCCAAGAATTACAGACAGGGAAAAACTATGGCTACACCTTC
>TRBV3-1/TRBV3-2|TRBD2|.|TRBJ2-7
CASSQDPSGRSSYEQYF
TGTGCCAGCAGCCAAGACCCGAGCGGGAGGTCATCCTACGAGCAGTACTTC
>TRBV19|TRBD1|.|TRBJ2-3
CATGTGALRSSTDTQYF
TGTGCCACCGGGACAGGGGCGCTACGATCGTCCACAGATACGCAGTATTTT
>TRBV27|TRBD1|.|TRBJ2-1
CASTQGTGGIAGQFF
TGTGCCAGCACCCAAGGGACAGGGGGAATAGCGGGGCAGTTCTTC
>TRBV6-5|TRBD1|.|TRBJ2-7
CASSMGQGSYEQYF
TGTGCCAGCAGCATGGGACAGGGCTCCTACGAGCAGTACTTC
>TRBV5-1|.|.|TRBJ2-3
CASRNSGTDTQYF
TGCGCCAGCAGAAATAGTGGCACAGATACGCAGTATTTT
>TRBV3-1/TRBV3-2|TRBD2|.|TRBJ2-5
CASSLTGGGQETQYF
TGTGCCAGCAGCCTTACGGGAGGGGGGCAAGAGACCCAGTACTTC
>TRBV19|.|.|TRBJ1-4
CASSRAGPGSREKLFF
TGTGCCAGTAGCCGAGCCGGTCCAGGGTCCCGTGAAAAACTGTTTTTT
>TRBV4-3|TRBD1|.|TRBJ1-2
CASSQKPGTDINYGYTF
TGCGCCAGCAGCCAAAAACCCGGGACAGACATTAACTATGGCTACACCTTC
>TRBV5-1|TRBD1|.|TRBJ1-5
CASSLGTGNYQPQHF
TGCGCCAGCAGCTTAGGGACAGGGAATTATCAGCCCCAGCATTTT
>TRBV27|.|.|TRBJ1-3
CASSPSVRTGLSSGNTIYF
TGTGCCAGCAGCCCGAGTGTGAGAACAGGGTTGAGCTCTGGAAACACCATATATTTT
>TRBV7-9|.|once|TRBJ1-2
CASSLDVREGYTF
TGTGCCAGCAGCTTGGACGTTCGGGAGGGCTACACCTTC
>TRBV4-2|TRBD2|.|TRBJ2-7
CASSQEGVGGRLSEQYF
TGTGCCAGCAGCCAAGAGGGGGTGGGAGGGAGGTTGTCCGAGCAGTACTTC
>TRBV9|TRBD2|.|TRBJ2-1
CASSVGGRGSYNEQFF
TGTGCCAGCAGCGTAGGCGGGAGGGGGTCCTACAATGAGCAGTTCTTC
>TRBV6-6|.|once|TRBJ2-5
CASSYSRSGRGETQYF
TGTGCCAGCAGTTACTCGAGATCGGGGAGAGGAGAGACCCAGTACTTC
>TRBV28|.|.|TRBJ2-2
CASSSGTWSAGELFF
TGTGCCAGCAGTTCTGGGACATGGTCCGCCGGGGAGCTGTTTTTT
>TRBV5-1|.|.|TRBJ2-5
CASSLLGVQETQYF
TGCGCCAGCAGCTTGTTGGGAGTACAAGAGACCCAGTACTTC
>TRBV6-2/TRBV6-3|.|once|TRBJ2-2
CASSYSTLVTTGELFF
TGTGCCAGCAGTTACTCGACCCTCGTGACTACCGGGGAGCTGTTTTTT
>TRBV15|TRBD1|.|TRBJ1-2
CATSRPGTGSHGYTF
TGTGCCACCAGCAGACCAGGGACAGGGAGCCATGGCTACACCTTC
>TRBV4-1|TRBD2|.|TRBJ2-1
CASSQLAGITHNEQFF
TGCGCCAGCAGCCAGCTAGCGGGAATTACCCACAATGAGCAGTTCTTC
>TRBV19|TRBD1|.|TRBJ2-3
CASSITGGSDTQYF
TGTGCCAGTAGTATCACAGGGGGTAGCGATACGCAGTATTTT
>TRBV19|.|once|TRBJ1-3
CASRREVRGSYGNTIYF
TGTGCCAGTAGAAGGGAGGTCCGGGGATCCTATGGAAACACCATATATTTT
>TRBV9|.|.|TRBJ2-2
CASKAGSTGELFF
TGTGCCAGCAAGGCAGGCTCCACCGGGGAGCTGTTTTTT
>TRBV7-2|.|.|TRBJ2-7
CASSPPLAYEQYF
TGTGCCAGCAGCCCTCCCCTAGCGTACGAGCAGTACTTC
>TRBV6-2/TRBV6-3|.|.|TRBJ2-3
CASSSGGSTDTQYF
TGTGCCAGCAGTTCCGGCGGAAGCACAGATACGCAGTATTTT
>TRBV7-2|TRBD1|.|TRBJ2-7
CASSLVFFVQGATNEQYF
TGTGCCAGCAGCTTAGTGTTTTTCGTCCAGGGGGCGACTAACGAGCAGTACTTC
>TRBV4-1|.|.|TRBJ2-1
CASRPGLPSGLEQFF
TGCGCCAGCCGTCCCGGACTCCCAAGTGGCCTCGAGCAGTTCTTC
>TRBV7-9|.|.|TRBJ1-2
CASSLVQFSNYGYTF
TGTGCCAGCAGCTTAGTGCAGTTTTCTAACTATGGCTACACCTTC
>TRBV27|TRBD1|.|TRBJ2-1
CASSPRTGGIYNEQFF
TGTGCCAGCAGTCCCCGGACAGGGGGCATCTACAATGAGCAGTTCTTC
>TRBV7-9|.|once|TRBJ2-3
CASSLTTGTDTQYF
TGTGCCAGCAGCTTAACGACAGGTACGGATACGCAGTATTTT
>TRBV11-2|.|.|TRBJ1-5
CASSVDYNQPQHF
TGTGCCAGCAGCGTTGACTACAATCAGCCCCAGCATTTT
>TRBV7-6|.|.|TRBJ1-2
CASSLNFRSGYTF
TGTGCCAGCAGCTTAAATTTCCGTTCTGGCTACACCTTC
>TRBV10-3|TRBD1|.|TRBJ2-1
CAISEYAGTGGHNEQFF
TGTGCCATCAGTGAGTACGCCGGGACAGGGGGCCACAATGAGCAGTTCTTC
>TRBV6-2/TRBV6-3|TRBD1|.|TRBJ1-1
CASSWTGVGEAFF
TGTGCCAGCAGTTGGACAGGGGTGGGTGAAGCTTTCTTT